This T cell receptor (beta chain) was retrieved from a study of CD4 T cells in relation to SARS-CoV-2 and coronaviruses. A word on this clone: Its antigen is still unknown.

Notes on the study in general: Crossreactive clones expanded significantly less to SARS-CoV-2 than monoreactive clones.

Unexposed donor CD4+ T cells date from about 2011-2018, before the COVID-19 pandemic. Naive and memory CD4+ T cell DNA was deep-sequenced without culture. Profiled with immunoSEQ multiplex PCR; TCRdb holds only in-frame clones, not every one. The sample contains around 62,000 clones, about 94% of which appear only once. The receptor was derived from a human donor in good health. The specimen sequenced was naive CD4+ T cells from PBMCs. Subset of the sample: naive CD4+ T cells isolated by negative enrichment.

The CDR3 region has the DNA TGTGCCAGCAGCTCGCAGGGACAGGGAGTCTCTGGCTACACCTTC. It encodes CASSSQGQGVSGYTF. The rearrangement links TRBV5-6 to TRBJ1-2; the match to TRBD1 covers 9 bases. Germline V gene data show CDR1 as SGHDT and CDR2 as YYEEEE. This CDR3 comprises 15 residues. Trimming removed 3 bases from V and 7 bases from J; junction bases left unmatched: 10.